The 10 T cell receptor beta chains reported below all come from one sample, sequenced in a study of cytotoxic CD8 clonotypes in ibrutinib-treated CLL. Sequencing was performed with immunoSEQ multiplex PCR; in TCRdb, only in-frame clones are kept and a portion is missing. This repertoire shows about 140,000 clones, about 84% found once; its top ten account for roughly 7.2%. The input for sequencing was PBMCs, taken after 36 months of ibrutinib treatment. The receptors were sampled from a human donor with chronic lymphocytic leukemia.

This chain joins TRBV4-2 and TRBJ2-2; D uncertain. This CDR3 region has 16 residues. V dropped 0 bases and J dropped 4 bases, with 12 bases sitting between them. Germline CDR1 is LGHNA and CDR2 is YNFKEQ. Here the CDR3 DNA reads TGTGCCAGCAGCCAAGAGTCGCGAACGGCCACCGGGGAGCTGTTTTTT. It translates to CASSQESRTATGELFF.

This sequence joins TRBV10-1 and TRBJ2-5, with 7 bases matching TRBD1. V was pared by 8 bases and J by 3 bases, with 6 bases of the junction left unmatched. The CDR3 is made up of 13 amino acids. Germline-derived CDR1 and CDR2 are WNHNN and SYGVQD (reference sequence). The CDR3 reads CASCGGQEETQYF. In DNA, the CDR3 is TGCGCCAGCTGCGGTGGACAGGAAGAGACCCAGTACTTC.

This clone is categorized as medium-sized. J is TRBJ1-2 and V is TRBV28, with no clear D. The germline V gene has CDR1 MDHEN and CDR2 SYDVKM. V lost 5 bases and J lost 2, with 15 bases in between. The CDR3 totals 15 residues. CDR3 DNA sequence: TGTGCCAGCAGTCACTCGTCGGGGTCCAACTATGGCTACACCTTC. This gives the protein CASSHSSGSNYGYTF.

The chain has TRBV11-1 and TRBJ2-3; TRBD2 agrees at 9 bases. Trimming cost V 0 bases and J 6 bases; bases outside gene matches: 7. CDR1 is SGHAT, CDR2 FQDESV, per germline (reference sequence). The CDR3 totals 16 residues. CDR3 DNA sequence: TGTGCCAGCAGCTTAGCGCGGCGGGGGGGCTGGGATACGCAGTATTTT. This gives the protein CASSLARRGGWDTQYF. The full variable domain, completed using reference TRBV11-1 and TRBJ2-3, is EAEVAQSPRYKITEKSQAVAFWCDPISGHATLYWYRQILGQGPELLVQFQDESVVDDSQLPKDRFSAERLKGVDSTLKIQPAELGDSAMYLCASSLARRGGWDTQYFGPGTRLTVL.

This sequence joins TRBV2 and TRBJ1-5; no clear D. Trimming took 6 bases from V and 10 from J, leaving 13 bases between them. The CDR3 extends over 12 amino acids. CDR1 and CDR2 (germline): SNHLY, FYNNEI. CDR3 residues: CASSGDKGPQHF. CDR3 nucleotide sequence: TGTGCCAGCAGCGGAGATAAGGGTCCCCAGCATTTT.

The chain employs TRBV18 and TRBJ2-7; D gene uncertain. The V gene's germline CDR1 is KGHSH and CDR2 LQKENI. The CDR3 loop spans 13 amino acids. Trimming stripped 3 bases from V and 6 bases from J, with 12 bases between. CDR3: CASSPLKPGEQYF. CDR3 nucleotide sequence: TGTGCCAGCTCACCTTTGAAGCCGGGCGAGCAGTACTTC.

V usage is TRBV29-1 and J usage is TRBJ1-1; D remains unclear. Germline V gene data show CDR1 as SQVTM and CDR2 as ANQGSEA. The V and J ends lost 7 bases and 10 bases respectively, with 19 bases between them. This CDR3 region has 12 residues. CDR3 bases: TGCAGCGGAACACGCGGTGATATTTCAGCTTTCTTT. Amino acid sequence: CSGTRGDISAFF.

V gene TRBV19 combines with J gene TRBJ2-3, with 8 bases that match TRBD1. Germline assignment: CDR1 LNHDA and CDR2 SQIVND (reference sequence). The CDR3 is made up of 16 amino acids. Trimming cost V 2 bases and J 0 bases; bases outside gene matches: 4. The DNA for the CDR3 is TGTGCCAGTAGTATACGGGGGACAGGTAGCACAGATACGCAGTATTTT. It encodes CASSIRGTGSTDTQYF.

The chain has TRBV19 and TRBJ2-7; D unresolved. The length of the CDR3 is 13 residues. CDR1 is LNHDA, CDR2 SQIVND, per germline (reference sequence). With 3 bases removed from V and 0 bases from J, the gap between germline ends came to 6 bases. CDR3 coding DNA: TGTGCCAGTAGTATCGTCAGCTCCTACGAGCAGTACTTC. Translating gives CASSIVSSYEQYF. The complete variable domain, with remaining parts taken from reference TRBV19 and TRBJ2-7, reads DGGITQSPKYLFRKEGQNVTLSCEQNLNHDAMYWYRQDPGQGLRLIYYSQIVNDFQKGDIAEGYSVSREKKESFPLTVTSAQKNPTAFYLCASSIVSSYEQYFGPGTRLTVT.

This clone showed up just a few times. This sequence joins TRBV18 and TRBJ1-2, with unresolved D. Trimming left V 3 bases short and J 5 bases short, with 4 bases between. Germline V lookup: CDR1 KGHSH, CDR2 LQKENI. CDR3 length: 11 amino acids. For the CDR3, the DNA is TGTGCCAGCTCACCTCGTTATGGCTACACCTTC. This translates into CASSPRYGYTF. Looking up the rest from reference TRBV18 and TRBJ1-2 gives the full variable domain: NAGVMQNPRHLVRRRGQEARLRCSPMKGHSHVYWYRQLPEEGLKFMVYLQKENIIDESGMPKERFSAEFPKEGPSILRIQQVVRGDSAAYFCASSPRYGYTFGSGTRLTVV.